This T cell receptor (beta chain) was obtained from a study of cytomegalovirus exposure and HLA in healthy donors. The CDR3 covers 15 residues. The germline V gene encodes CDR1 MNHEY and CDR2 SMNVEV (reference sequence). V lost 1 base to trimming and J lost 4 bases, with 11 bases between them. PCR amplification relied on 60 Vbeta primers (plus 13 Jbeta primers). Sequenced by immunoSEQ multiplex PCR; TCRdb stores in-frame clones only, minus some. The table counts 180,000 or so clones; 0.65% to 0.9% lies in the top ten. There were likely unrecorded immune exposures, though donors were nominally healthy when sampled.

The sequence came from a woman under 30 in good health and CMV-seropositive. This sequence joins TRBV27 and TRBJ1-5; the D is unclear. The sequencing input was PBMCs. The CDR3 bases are TGTGCCAGCAGTTTATGGCCTCCGGGGAATCAGCCCCAGCATTTT. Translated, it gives CASSLWPPGNQPQHF.